The next 23 T cell receptor beta chains were all read from a single sample in a study of T cells after yellow fever vaccination (dated by TCRdb to the late 2010s). Library method: 5' RACE. Instrument used: Illumina NovaSeq 6000. The raw public reads went through TCRdb reprocessing: fastp at Q25, MiXCR clone calling, in-frame beta chains kept. For every CDR3 protein sequence, its rows merge into one entry that carries the most common genes and DNA. This sample holds around 320,000 distinct CDR3 sequences; 8.5% to 10% were observed only once. About 3% of the sample is in the top ten clones. The sample's treatment or condition label, decoded: live attenuated yellow fever vaccine strain. The specimen comprised CD4+ T cells sorted from PBMCs, sampled 5 days after the yellow fever booster vaccination. These receptors were obtained from a man aged 18 to 35 who received the YFV17D yellow fever vaccine.

This clonotype was picked up many times. The genes are TRBV7-2 and TRBJ2-3; D is undetermined. Germline CDR1 and CDR2: SGHTA and FQGNSA. Trimming shortened V by 2 bases and J by 0 bases, and 9 bases separated the two germline ends. The CDR3 contains 15 residues. This CDR3 reads CASSLQVPSTDTQYF. CDR3 DNA sequence: TGTGCCAGCAGCTTACAGGTCCCTAGCACAGATACGCAGTATTTT.

This chain joins TRBV29-1 and TRBJ1-1; 7 nucleotides align to TRBD1. Germline CDR1 and CDR2: SQVTM and ANQGSEA. With 7 bases clipped from V and 0 bases from J, the junction kept 8 bases outside the gene matches. This CDR3 has 14 residues. CDR3 DNA sequence: TGCAGCGCAAGGGGACAGTACATGAACACTGAAGCTTTCTTT. Translating it yields CSARGQYMNTEAFF.

The chain has TRBV20-1 and TRBJ1-5, with D tentatively TRBD1 (5 bases). Germline V lookup: CDR1 DFQATT, CDR2 SNEGSKA (reference sequence). V shed 6 bases and J shed 0 bases, with 12 bases lying between them. This CDR3 is 14 amino acids long. CDR3 nucleotides: TGCAGTGCGGTCCAGGGCTATAGCAATCAGCCCCAGCATTTT. Protein product: CSAVQGYSNQPQHF.

Only a few counts were recorded for this clonotype. The chain carries TRBV6-2 or TRBV6-3 and TRBJ2-7; perhaps TRBD1 as D (6 bases). The V and J ends lost 10 bases and 4 bases respectively, with 20 bases between them. CDR1 MNHEY and CDR2 SVGEGT come from the germline V gene. CDR3 length: 14 residues. The CDR3 DNA reads TGTGCCACTGCGGACAGCGGACCGAGTTACGAGCAGTACGTC. Amino acid sequence: CATADSGPSYEQYV.

The chain links TRBV23-1 to TRBJ2-5, with D possibly being TRBD2 (8 bases). TRBV23-1 is recorded as an ORF, its role being uncertain. Trimming removed 2 bases from V and 5 bases from J, with 27 bases in between. The CDR3 loop spans 19 amino acids. As DNA, the CDR3 is TGCGCCAGCAGTCAACACGGGGGGGCCGGGACAGTTGCTTATGAGACCCAGTACTTC. Encoded protein: CASSQHGGAGTVAYETQYF.

The rearrangement uses TRBV6-1 and TRBJ2-1; weak D call: TRBD1 (6 bases). The V gene's germline CDR1 is MNHNS and CDR2 SASEGT. The CDR3 contains 14 residues. V lost 6 bases and J lost 3, with 12 bases in between. The CDR3 DNA follows: TGTGCCAGCAGACAGGGCTTAGTCTACAATGAGCAGTTCTTC. Translating gives CASRQGLVYNEQFF.

V and J are TRBV7-2 and TRBJ2-2; D possibly matches TRBD1 or TRBD2 (5 bases each). The CDR3 spans 16 residues. V gave up 3 bases and J gave up 0 bases, with 11 bases separating them. Germline assignment: CDR1 SGHTA and CDR2 FQGNSA. CDR3 region: CASSFRGGSNTGELFF. In nucleotides, the CDR3 is TGTGCCAGCAGCTTCCGGGGCGGATCGAACACCGGGGAGCTGTTTTTT.

In its sample, this clonotype was seen a few times. The V and J genes are TRBV7-8 and TRBJ2-2; TRBD1 matches 7 bases. Trimming removed 4 bases from V and 3 bases from J; junction bases left unmatched: 2. The CDR3 loop spans 14 amino acids. Germline V gene lookup returns CDR1 SGHVS and CDR2 FQNEAQ. Here the CDR3 reads CASSWTGHTGELFF. CDR3 in DNA: TGTGCCAGCAGCTGGACAGGCCACACCGGGGAGCTGTTTTTT.

The J gene is TRBJ1-1, the V gene TRBV20-1; TRBD1 is a possible D gene (5 bases). Trimming cost V 0 bases and J 2 bases, with 13 bases left between them. This CDR3 region has 15 residues. CDR1 is DFQATT and CDR2 is SNEGSKA in the germline V gene (reference sequence). The CDR3 spells CSARDRRDPNTEAFF. For the CDR3, the DNA is TGCAGTGCTAGAGATCGGAGGGACCCAAACACTGAAGCTTTCTTT.

V and J are TRBV27 and TRBJ2-1, with a weak D call TRBD1 (7 bases). The CDR3 contains 13 residues. V was shortened by 6 bases and J by 9 bases, with 15 bases between the two germline ends. Looked up from germline, CDR1 is MNHEY and CDR2 is SMNVEV (reference sequence). The CDR3: CASREGQMGEQFF. CDR3 DNA: TGTGCCAGCAGGGAGGGACAGATGGGTGAGCAGTTCTTC.

This clonotype was observed at least ten times. V gene TRBV27 combines with J gene TRBJ1-1; D ambiguous. The CDR3 consists of 14 residues. The germline V gene encodes CDR1 MNHEY and CDR2 SMNVEV (reference sequence). V gave up 9 bases and J gave up 0 bases, with 14 bases separating them. The CDR3 spells CAREDGQMNTEAFF. The CDR3 DNA reads as TGTGCCAGGGAGGACGGGCAGATGAACACTGAAGCTTTCTTT.

This clonotype has at least ten counts. The rearrangement links TRBV7-2 to TRBJ2-5; no definite D call. CDR3 size: 13 residues. Trimming took 4 bases from V and 6 from J, leaving 12 bases between them. The germline gives CDR1 SGHTA, CDR2 FQGNSA. The CDR3 sequence: CASSYGRRQTQYF. CDR3 nucleotide sequence: TGTGCCAGCAGCTATGGTCGGCGGCAGACCCAGTACTTC.

This clonotype was detected a few times. V and J are TRBV12-3 or TRBV12-4 and TRBJ2-5; TRBD1 is a possible D gene (6 bases). CDR3 length: 14 amino acids. V was shortened by 8 bases and J by 4 bases, with 17 bases between the two germline ends. CDR3 nucleotides: TGTGCCAGCCAGCCGGGACACACTCTAGAGACCCAGTACTTC. This gives the protein CASQPGHTLETQYF.

Worth noting for this clonotype: One junction end disagrees with the germline gene, perhaps due to a read error. The rearrangement uses TRBV5-1 and TRBJ1-2; 7 nucleotides line up with TRBD1. CDR3 length equals 13 residues. Germline CDR1 is SGHRS and CDR2 is YFSETQ. The CDR3 protein is CASSLVGGERSFF. CDR3 DNA: TGCGCCAGCAGCTTGGTAGGGGGCGAAAGGAGCTTCTTC. Together with reference TRBV5-1 and TRBJ1-2, the CDR3 gives the full variable domain: KAGVTQTPRYLIKTRGQQVTLSCSPISGHRSVSWYQQTPGQGLQFLFEYFSETQRNKGNFPGRFSGRQFSNSRSEMNVSTLELGDSALYLCASSLVGGERSFFGSGTRLTVV.

The V call is TRBV5-1, the J call TRBJ2-3; TRBD2 matches at 10 bases. The J segment lost 5 bases and the V segment lost 4 bases, leaving 4 bases of the junction unmatched. Germline lookup yields CDR1 SGHRS and CDR2 YFSETQ. The CDR3 length is 14 residues. The CDR3 reads CASSTASGGDTQYF. CDR3 nucleotides: TGCGCCAGCAGCACCGCTAGCGGGGGAGATACGCAGTATTTT.

The chain is built from TRBV30 and TRBJ2-7, with D perhaps matching TRBD2 (5 bases). Germline CDR1 GTSNPN, CDR2 SVGIG (reference sequence). Trimming left V 0 bases short and J 9 bases short, with 9 bases between. CDR3 size: 11 residues. CDR3 sequence: CAWSVLRGQYF. CDR3 in DNA: TGTGCCTGGAGTGTACTACGGGGGCAGTACTTC.

This clonotype was found a few times. The chain uses TRBV7-2 and TRBJ2-7; D remains ambiguous. Per the germline V gene, CDR1 is SGHTA and CDR2 is FQGNSA. Trimming took off 5 bases at V and 2 bases at J, with 16 bases between the two ends. The CDR3 spans 15 residues. This chain's CDR3 is CASSPVHGLTYEQYF. CDR3 DNA sequence: TGTGCCAGCAGCCCCGTTCACGGGCTAACCTACGAGCAGTACTTC.

This clonotype was picked up one time. This CDR3 is CSASASGGQETQYF. The CDR3 DNA sequence: TGCAGTGCTAGTGCAAGCGGGGGCCAAGAGACCCAGTACTTC. V gene TRBV20-1 combines with J gene TRBJ2-5; 8 positions match TRBD2. Germline lookup yields CDR1 DFQATT and CDR2 SNEGSKA (reference sequence). The CDR3 totals 14 residues. V was clipped by 3 bases and J by 1 base; unmatched bases: 4.

The table lists this clonotype with a few counts. A read error is possible here, since a much larger clone lies one base away. The chain recombines TRBV12-3 or TRBV12-4 with TRBJ2-2; 10 nucleotides line up with TRBD2. This CDR3 comprises 14 residues. V was pared by 6 bases and J by 5 bases, with 3 bases of the junction left unmatched. The CDR3 loop reads CASRILAGTGELFF. The CDR3 nucleotides read TGTGCCAGCAGGATACTAGCGGGGACCGGGGAGCTGTTTTTT.

The chain recombines TRBV20-1 with TRBJ2-5; TRBD2 matches 11 bases. Germline V gives CDR1 DFQATT, CDR2 SNEGSKA (reference sequence). V lost 6 bases and J lost 3; bases outside the gene matches: 6. There are 14 residues in the CDR3. In DNA form, the CDR3 reads TGCAGTGCCCTAAGGGGACTAGCGGAAGAGACCCAGTACTTC. This gives the protein CSALRGLAEETQYF.

The V gene is TRBV6-5, the J gene TRBJ2-5; D perhaps matches TRBD2 (6 bases). CDR1 is MNHEY and CDR2 is SVGAGI in the germline V gene. The CDR3 is 14 amino acids. V was clipped by 0 bases and J by 7 bases, with 12 bases between them. This chain's CDR3 is CASSYSSGPRTQYF. DNA of the CDR3: TGTGCCAGCAGTTACTCTAGCGGTCCGCGGACCCAGTACTTC.

This clonotype came up many times. CDR3 sequence: CASSRGGGTVEKLFF. The CDR3 nucleotides are TGTGCCAGCAGCCGCGGGGGGGGCACGGTTGAAAAACTGTTTTTT. This chain connects TRBV12-3 or TRBV12-4 to TRBJ1-4; possible D gene TRBD1, 6 bases. CDR3 length: 15 residues. V was pared by 6 bases and J by 7 bases, with 18 bases between.

This clonotype was counted many times. This rearrangement joins TRBV24-1 to TRBJ2-3; TRBD1 might be the D (6 bases). The CDR3 has 18 residues. The germline CDR1 and CDR2 sequences are KGHDR and SFDVKD. V lost 0 bases and J 1 base, leaving 16 bases between the germline ends. In DNA, the CDR3 is TGTGCCACCAGTGATTTGAGCGACAGGCGAGGAGGCACAGATACGCAGTATTTT. Residues: CATSDLSDRRGGTDTQYF.